This TCR beta chain was sequenced during a study of cytomegalovirus exposure and HLA in healthy donors. A remark on this clone: The target antigen is unknown.

CDR3 length: 14 residues. Trimming removed 1 base at V and 0 bases at J, with 4 bases between. In germline, CDR1 is SGHVS, CDR2 FQNEAQ. PCR primers comprised 60 Vbeta and 13 Jbeta primers. This table comes from immunoSEQ multiplex PCR, and its TCRdb copy is limited to in-frame clones, with some not included. This table has 130,000 to 150,000 clones, about three quarters appearing once. Study results and caveats: An Asian-associated ancestry cluster reportedly showed fewer N-insertions than the roughly 670-donor mean in a later analysis. Presence/absence analyses assumed roughly uniform sequencing depth across donors. Some V segments, TRBV6-2 and TRBV6-3 among them, were indistinguishable and were therefore excluded. In vitro, three CMV-associated chains proved specific for CMV antigens.

The source is a man aged 40-50 years in good health and CMV-seropositive. The V gene is TRBV7-8, the J gene TRBJ1-3, with D unclear. Material: PBMCs. The CDR3 is CASSLGHSGNTIYF. Written as DNA, the CDR3 is TGTGCCAGCAGCTTAGGGCACTCTGGAAACACCATATATTTT. The entire variable domain, with the rest obtained from reference TRBV7-8 and TRBJ1-3, is as follows: GAGVSQSPRYKVAKRGQDVALRCDPISGHVSLFWYQQALGQGPEFLTYFQNEAQLDKSGLPSDRFFAERPEGSVSTLKIQRTQQEDSAVYLCASSLGHSGNTIYFGEGSWLTVV.